This T cell receptor beta chain was identified during a study of cytomegalovirus exposure and HLA in healthy donors. Across the whole study: Previous work identified roughly 120 million unique TCR beta sequences from roughly 180 million T cells. Study-wide findings and caveats: A later analysis found that most CMV-associated TCR beta chains appeared HLA-restricted. The study carried out a later analysis of TCR beta sequences. It associated roughly 17,000 of them with specific HLA alleles at a false discovery rate of 0.05. For TCR beta chains, V- and J-gene trimming was later linked to a missense DCLRE1C variant.

Note on this clone: As yet, its antigen is unknown.

Germline assignment: CDR1 MDHEN and CDR2 SYDVKM. The CDR3 spans 16 residues. The V gene lost 4 bases and the J gene lost 5 bases, with 18 bases spanning the gap. Amplification used 60 Vbeta primers and 13 Jbeta primers. Sequencing was performed with immunoSEQ multiplex PCR; in TCRdb, only in-frame clones are kept and a portion is missing. The repertoire consists of fewer than 250,000 clones, with 65% to 80% occurring once and the leading ten covering roughly a sixth. Sequenced input: PBMCs. The genes are TRBV28 and TRBJ2-1; D gene uncertain. The clonotype comes from a man between 35 and 55 years old in good health and CMV-seronegative. Here the CDR3 reads CASSWVSSGLDNEQFF. Here the CDR3 DNA reads TGTGCCAGCAGTTGGGTTAGCAGTGGCCTTGACAATGAGCAGTTCTTC.